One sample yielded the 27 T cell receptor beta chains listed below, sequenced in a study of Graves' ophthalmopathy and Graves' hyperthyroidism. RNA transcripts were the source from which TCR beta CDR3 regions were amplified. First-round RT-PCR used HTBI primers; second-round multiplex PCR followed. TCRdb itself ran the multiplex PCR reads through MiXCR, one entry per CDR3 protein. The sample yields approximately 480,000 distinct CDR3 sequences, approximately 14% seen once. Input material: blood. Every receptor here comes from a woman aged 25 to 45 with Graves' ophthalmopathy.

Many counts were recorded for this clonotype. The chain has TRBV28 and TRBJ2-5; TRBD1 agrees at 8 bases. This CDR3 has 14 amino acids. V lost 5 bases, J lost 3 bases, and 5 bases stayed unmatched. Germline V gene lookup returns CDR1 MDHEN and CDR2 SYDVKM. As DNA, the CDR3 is TGTGCCAGCAGTAAACAGGGGGTGGAAGAGACCCAGTACTTC. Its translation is CASSKQGVEETQYF.

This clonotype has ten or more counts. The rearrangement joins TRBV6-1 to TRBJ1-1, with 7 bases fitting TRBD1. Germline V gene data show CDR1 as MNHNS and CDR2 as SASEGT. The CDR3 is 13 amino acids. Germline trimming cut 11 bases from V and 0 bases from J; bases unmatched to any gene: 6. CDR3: CAGRQGLNTEAFF. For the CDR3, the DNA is TGTGCCGGTAGACAGGGACTGAACACTGAAGCTTTCTTT.

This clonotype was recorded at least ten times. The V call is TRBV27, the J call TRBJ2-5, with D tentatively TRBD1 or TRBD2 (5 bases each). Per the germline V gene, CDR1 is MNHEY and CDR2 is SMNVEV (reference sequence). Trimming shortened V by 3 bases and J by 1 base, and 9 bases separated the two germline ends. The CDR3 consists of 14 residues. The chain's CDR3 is CASSFYGGQETQYF. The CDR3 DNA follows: TGTGCCAGCAGTTTTTATGGGGGCCAAGAGACCCAGTACTTC.

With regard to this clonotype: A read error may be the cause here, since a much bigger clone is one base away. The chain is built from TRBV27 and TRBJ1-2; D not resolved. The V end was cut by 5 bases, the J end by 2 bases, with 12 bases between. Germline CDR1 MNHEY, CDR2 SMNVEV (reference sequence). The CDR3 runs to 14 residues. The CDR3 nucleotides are TGTGCCAGCAGTAAAGGGCCCAGCAACTATGGCTACACCTTC. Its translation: CASSKGPSNYGYTF.

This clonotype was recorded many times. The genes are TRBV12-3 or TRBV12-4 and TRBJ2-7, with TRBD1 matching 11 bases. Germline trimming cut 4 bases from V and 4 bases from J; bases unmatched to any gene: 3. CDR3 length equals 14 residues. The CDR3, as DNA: TGTGCCAGCAGTTGGGGACAGGGGGGATACGAGCAGTACTTC. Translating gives CASSWGQGGYEQYF.

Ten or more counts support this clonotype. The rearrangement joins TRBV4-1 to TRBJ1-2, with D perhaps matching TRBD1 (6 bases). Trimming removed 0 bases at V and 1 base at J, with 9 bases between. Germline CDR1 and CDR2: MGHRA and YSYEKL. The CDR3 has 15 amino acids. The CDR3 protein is CASSQDPRGNYGYTF. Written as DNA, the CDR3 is TGCGCCAGCAGCCAAGATCCCAGGGGTAACTATGGCTACACCTTC.

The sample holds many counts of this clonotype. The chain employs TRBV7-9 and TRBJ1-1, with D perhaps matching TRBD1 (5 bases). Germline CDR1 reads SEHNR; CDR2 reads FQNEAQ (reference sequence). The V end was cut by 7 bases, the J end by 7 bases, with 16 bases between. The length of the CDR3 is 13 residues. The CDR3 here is CASNPWGGIEAFF. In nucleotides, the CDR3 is TGTGCCAGCAACCCATGGGGCGGAATTGAAGCTTTCTTT.

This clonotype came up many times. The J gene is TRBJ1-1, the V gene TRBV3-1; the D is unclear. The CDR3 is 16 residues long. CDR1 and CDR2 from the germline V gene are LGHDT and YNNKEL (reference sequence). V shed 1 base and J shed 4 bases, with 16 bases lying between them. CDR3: CASSQGRRGWGTEAFF. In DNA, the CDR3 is TGTGCCAGCAGCCAAGGCCGCCGGGGTTGGGGCACTGAAGCTTTCTTT.

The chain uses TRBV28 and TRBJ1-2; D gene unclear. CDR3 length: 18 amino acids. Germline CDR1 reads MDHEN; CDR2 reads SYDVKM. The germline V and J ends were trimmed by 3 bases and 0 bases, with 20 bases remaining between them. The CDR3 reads CASSFVFSFDRANYGYTF. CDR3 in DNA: TGTGCCAGCAGTTTTGTGTTTTCATTCGACCGAGCTAACTATGGCTACACCTTC.

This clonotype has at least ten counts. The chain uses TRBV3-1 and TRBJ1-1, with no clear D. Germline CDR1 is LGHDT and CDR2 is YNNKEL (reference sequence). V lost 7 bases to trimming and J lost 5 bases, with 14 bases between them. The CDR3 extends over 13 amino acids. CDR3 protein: CASKEYAGTEAFF. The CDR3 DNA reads TGTGCCAGCAAGGAGTATGCGGGGACTGAAGCTTTCTTT.

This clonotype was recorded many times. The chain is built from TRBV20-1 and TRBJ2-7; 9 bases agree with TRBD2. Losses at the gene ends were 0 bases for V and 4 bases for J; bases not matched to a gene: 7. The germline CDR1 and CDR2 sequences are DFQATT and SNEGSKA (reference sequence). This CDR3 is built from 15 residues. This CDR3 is CSARDSGRIAYEQYF. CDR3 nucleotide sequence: TGCAGTGCTAGAGATAGCGGGAGAATTGCGTACGAGCAGTACTTC.

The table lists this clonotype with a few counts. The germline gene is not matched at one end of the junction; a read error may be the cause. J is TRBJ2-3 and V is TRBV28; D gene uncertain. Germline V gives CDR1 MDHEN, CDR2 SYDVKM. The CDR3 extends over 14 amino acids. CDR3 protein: CAISLLLSTDTQYF. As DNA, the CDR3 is TGTGCCATCAGTTTGCTACTATCCACAGATACGCAGTATTTT. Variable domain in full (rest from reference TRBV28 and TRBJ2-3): DVKVTQSSRYLVKRTGEKVFLECVQDMDHENMFWYRQDPGLGLRLIYFSYDVKMKEKGDIPEGYSVSREKKERFSLILESASTNQTSMYLCAISLLLSTDTQYFGPGTRLTVL.

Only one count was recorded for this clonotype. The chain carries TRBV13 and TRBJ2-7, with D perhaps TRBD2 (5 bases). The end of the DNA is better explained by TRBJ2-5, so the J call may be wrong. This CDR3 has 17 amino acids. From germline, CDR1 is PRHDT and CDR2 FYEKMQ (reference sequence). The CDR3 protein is CASSYPQPGWTRETQYF. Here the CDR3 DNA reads TGTGCCAGCAGTTACCCTCAGCCCGGCTGGACTCGGGAGACCCAGTACTTC.

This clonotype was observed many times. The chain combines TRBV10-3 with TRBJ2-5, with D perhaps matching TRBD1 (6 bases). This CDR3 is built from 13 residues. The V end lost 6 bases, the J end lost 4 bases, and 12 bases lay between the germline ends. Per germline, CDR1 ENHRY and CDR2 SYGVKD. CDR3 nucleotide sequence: TGTGCCATCAGCGAGACAGGAGGAGAGACCCAGTACTTC. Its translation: CAISETGGETQYF.

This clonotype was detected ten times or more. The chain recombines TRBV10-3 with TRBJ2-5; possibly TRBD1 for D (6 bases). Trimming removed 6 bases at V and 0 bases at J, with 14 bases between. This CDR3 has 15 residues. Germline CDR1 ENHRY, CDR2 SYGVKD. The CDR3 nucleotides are TGTGCCATCAGCGAGGGGGACCCGAACCAAGAGACCCAGTACTTC. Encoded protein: CAISEGDPNQETQYF.

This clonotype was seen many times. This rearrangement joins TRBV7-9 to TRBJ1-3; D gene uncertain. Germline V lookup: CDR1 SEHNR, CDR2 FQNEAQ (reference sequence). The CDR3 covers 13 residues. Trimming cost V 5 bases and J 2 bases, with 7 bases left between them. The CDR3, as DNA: TGTGCCAGCAGCCCCGCAGCTGGAAACACCATATATTTT. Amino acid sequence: CASSPAAGNTIYF.

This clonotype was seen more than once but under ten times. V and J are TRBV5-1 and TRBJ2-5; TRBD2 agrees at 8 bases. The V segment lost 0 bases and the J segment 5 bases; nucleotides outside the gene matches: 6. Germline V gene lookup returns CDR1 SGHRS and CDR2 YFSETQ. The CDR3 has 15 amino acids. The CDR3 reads CASSLAWTSRETQYF. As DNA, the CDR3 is TGCGCCAGCAGCTTGGCATGGACTAGCAGGGAGACCCAGTACTTC.

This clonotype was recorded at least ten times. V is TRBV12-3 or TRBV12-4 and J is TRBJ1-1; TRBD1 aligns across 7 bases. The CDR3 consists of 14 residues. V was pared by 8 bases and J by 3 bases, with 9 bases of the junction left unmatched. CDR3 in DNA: TGTGCCAGCCGGGACAGCGCAGGGGACACTGAAGCTTTCTTT. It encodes CASRDSAGDTEAFF.

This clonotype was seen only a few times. CDR3 residues: CASSYLGVAEGNQPQHF. For the CDR3, the DNA is TGTGCCAGCAGTTACCTAGGTGTCGCGGAGGGCAATCAGCCCCAGCATTTT. The chain combines TRBV6-5 with TRBJ1-5; no definite D call. This CDR3 spans 17 amino acids. V shed 2 bases and J shed 2 bases, with 16 bases lying between them. CDR1 is MNHEY, CDR2 SVGAGI, per germline.

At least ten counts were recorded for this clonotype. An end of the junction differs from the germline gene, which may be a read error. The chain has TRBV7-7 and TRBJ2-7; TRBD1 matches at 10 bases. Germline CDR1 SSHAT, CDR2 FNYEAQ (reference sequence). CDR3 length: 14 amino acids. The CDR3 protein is CASSSGTGDVKQYF. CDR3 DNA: TGTGCTAGCAGCTCCGGGACAGGGGATGTGAAGCAGTACTTC.

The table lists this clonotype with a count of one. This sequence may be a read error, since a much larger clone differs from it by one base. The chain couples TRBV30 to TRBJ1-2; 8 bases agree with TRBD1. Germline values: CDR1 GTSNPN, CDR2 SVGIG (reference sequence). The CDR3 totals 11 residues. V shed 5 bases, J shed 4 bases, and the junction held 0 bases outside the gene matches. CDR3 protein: CAWGTGYGYTF. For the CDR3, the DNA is TGTGCCTGGGGGACAGGCTATGGCTACACCTTC.

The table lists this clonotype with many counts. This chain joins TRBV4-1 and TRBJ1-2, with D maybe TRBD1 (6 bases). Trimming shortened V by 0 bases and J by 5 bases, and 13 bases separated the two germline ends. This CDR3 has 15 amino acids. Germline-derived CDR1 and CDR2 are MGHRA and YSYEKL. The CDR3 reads CASSQEQGLMYGYTF. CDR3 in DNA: TGCGCCAGCAGCCAAGAACAGGGATTGATGTATGGCTACACCTTC.

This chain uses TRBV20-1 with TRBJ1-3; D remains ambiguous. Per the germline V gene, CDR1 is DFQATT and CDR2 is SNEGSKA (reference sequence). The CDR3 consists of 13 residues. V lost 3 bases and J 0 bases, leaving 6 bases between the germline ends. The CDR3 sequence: CSASVRSGNTIYF. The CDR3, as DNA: TGCAGTGCTAGCGTCCGCTCTGGAAACACCATATATTTT.

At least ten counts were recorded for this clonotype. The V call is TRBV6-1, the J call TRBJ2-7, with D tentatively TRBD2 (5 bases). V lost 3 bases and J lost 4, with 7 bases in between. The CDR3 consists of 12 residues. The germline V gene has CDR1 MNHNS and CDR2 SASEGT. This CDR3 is CASSEERYEQYF. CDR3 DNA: TGTGCCAGCAGTGAGGAGCGGTACGAGCAGTACTTC.

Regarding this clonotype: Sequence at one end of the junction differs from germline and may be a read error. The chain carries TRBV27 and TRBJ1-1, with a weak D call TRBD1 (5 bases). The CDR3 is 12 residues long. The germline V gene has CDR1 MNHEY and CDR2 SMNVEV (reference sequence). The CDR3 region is CASSPSGTEACF. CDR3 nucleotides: TGTGCCAGCAGTCCCTCTGGGACTGAAGCTTGCTTT.

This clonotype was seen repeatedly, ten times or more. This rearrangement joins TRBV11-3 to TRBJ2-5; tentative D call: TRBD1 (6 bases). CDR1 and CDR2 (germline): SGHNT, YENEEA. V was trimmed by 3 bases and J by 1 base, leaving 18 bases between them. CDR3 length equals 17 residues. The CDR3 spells CASSLGQSGLFQETQYF. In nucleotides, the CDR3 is TGTGCCAGCAGCTTGGGACAATCGGGCTTATTCCAAGAGACCCAGTACTTC.

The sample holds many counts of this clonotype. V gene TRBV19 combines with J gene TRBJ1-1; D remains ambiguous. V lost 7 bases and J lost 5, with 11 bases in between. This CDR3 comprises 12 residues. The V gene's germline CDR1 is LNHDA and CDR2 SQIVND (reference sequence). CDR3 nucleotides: TGTGCCAGTATTCGATTGGCGACTGAAGCTTTCTTT. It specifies CASIRLATEAFF. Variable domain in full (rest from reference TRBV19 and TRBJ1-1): DGGITQSPKYLFRKEGQNVTLSCEQNLNHDAMYWYRQDPGQGLRLIYYSQIVNDFQKGDIAEGYSVSREKKESFPLTVTSAQKNPTAFYLCASIRLATEAFFGQGTRLTVV.